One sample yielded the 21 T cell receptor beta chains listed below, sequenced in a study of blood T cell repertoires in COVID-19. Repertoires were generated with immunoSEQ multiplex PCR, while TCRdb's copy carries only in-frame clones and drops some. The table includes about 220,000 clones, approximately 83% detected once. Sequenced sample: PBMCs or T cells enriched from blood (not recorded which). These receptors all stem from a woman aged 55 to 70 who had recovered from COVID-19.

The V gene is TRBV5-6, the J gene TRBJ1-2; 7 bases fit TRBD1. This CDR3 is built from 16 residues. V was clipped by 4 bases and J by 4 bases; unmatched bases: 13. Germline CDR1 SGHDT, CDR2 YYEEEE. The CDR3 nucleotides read TGTGCCAGCAGCCTCGGTTTCCGGGACAGAGCCTATGGCTACACCTTC. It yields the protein CASSLGFRDRAYGYTF.

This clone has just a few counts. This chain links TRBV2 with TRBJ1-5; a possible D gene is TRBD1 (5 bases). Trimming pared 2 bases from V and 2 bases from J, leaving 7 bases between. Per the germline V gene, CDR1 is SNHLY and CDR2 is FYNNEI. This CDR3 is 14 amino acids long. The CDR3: CASSELRGNQPQHF. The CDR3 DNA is TGTGCCAGCAGTGAACTCAGGGGCAATCAGCCCCAGCATTTT.

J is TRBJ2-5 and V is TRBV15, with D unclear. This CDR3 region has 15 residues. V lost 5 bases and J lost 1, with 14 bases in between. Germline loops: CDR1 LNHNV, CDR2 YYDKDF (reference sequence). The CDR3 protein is CATSYPSNFQETQYF. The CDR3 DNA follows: TGTGCCACCAGCTATCCCTCAAACTTCCAAGAGACCCAGTACTTC.

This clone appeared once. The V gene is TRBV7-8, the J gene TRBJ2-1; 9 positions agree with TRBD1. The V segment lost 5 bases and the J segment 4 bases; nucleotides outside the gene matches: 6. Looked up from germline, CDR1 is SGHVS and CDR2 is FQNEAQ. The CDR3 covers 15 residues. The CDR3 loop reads CASSDRGGSYNEQFF. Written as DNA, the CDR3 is TGTGCCAGCAGCGACAGGGGGGGGAGTTACAATGAGCAGTTCTTC.

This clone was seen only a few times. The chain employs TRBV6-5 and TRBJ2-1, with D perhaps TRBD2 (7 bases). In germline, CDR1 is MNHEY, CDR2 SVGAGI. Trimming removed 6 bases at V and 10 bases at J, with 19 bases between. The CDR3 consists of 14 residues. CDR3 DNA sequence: TGTGCCAGCAGAGAGAAGGGGGGGAATAGGGAGCAGTTCTTC. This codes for CASREKGGNREQFF.

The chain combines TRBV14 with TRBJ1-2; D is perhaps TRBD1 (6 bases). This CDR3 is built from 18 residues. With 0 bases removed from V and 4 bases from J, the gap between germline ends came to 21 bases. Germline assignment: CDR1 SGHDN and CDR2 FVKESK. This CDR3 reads CASSQDGQKYYSLYGYTF. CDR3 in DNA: TGTGCCAGCAGCCAAGATGGACAGAAGTATTATTCGCTCTATGGCTACACCTTC.

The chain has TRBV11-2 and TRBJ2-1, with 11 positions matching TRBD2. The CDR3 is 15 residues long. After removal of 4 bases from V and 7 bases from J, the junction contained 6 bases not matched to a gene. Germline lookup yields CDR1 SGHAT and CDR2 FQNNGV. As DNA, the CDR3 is TGTGCCAGCAGCTATAGCGGGGGGGCCGGTAATGAGCAGTTCTTC. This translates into CASSYSGGAGNEQFF.

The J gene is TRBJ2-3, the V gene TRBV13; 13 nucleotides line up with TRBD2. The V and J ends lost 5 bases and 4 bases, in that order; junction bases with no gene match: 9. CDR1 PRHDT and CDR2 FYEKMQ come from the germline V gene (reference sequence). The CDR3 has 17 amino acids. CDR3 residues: CASSAATSGGASDTQYF. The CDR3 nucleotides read TGTGCCAGCAGCGCCGCAACTAGCGGGGGGGCGTCAGATACGCAGTATTTT.

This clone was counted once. The CDR3 spells CASSLDRGHHQPQHF. The DNA of the CDR3 is TGTGCCAGCAGCTTAGACAGGGGGCATCATCAGCCCCAGCATTTT. The chain recombines TRBV7-8 with TRBJ1-5; 9 nucleotides line up with TRBD1. V was pared by 1 base and J by 5 bases, with 3 bases of the junction left unmatched. CDR3 length: 15 amino acids. Germline lookup yields CDR1 SGHVS and CDR2 FQNEAQ.

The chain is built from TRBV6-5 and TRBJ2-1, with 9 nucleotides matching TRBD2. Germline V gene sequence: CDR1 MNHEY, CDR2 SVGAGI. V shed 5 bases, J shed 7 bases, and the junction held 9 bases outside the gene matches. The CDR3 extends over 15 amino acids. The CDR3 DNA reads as TGTGCCAGCAGTCCCCCCCTAGCGGGGCAAAATGAGCAGTTCTTC. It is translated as CASSPPLAGQNEQFF.

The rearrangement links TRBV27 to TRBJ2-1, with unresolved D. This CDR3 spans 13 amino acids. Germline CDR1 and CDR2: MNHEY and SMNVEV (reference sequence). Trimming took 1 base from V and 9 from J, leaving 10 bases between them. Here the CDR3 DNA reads TGTGCCAGCAGTTTATTCGGGTTCCGTGAGCAGTTCTTC. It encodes CASSLFGFREQFF.

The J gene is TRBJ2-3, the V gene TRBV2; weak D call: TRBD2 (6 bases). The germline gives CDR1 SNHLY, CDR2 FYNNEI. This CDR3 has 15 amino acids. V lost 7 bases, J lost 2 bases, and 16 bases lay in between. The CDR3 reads CASIRRETFTDTQYF. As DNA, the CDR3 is TGTGCCAGCATAAGGAGGGAGACATTCACAGATACGCAGTATTTT.

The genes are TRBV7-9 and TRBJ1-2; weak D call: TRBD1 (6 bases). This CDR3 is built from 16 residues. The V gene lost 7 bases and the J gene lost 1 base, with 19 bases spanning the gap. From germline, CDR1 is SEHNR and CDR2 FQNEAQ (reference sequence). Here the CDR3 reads CASTPGLAGVNYGYTF. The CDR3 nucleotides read TGTGCCAGCACCCCTGGCCTGGCAGGGGTTAACTATGGCTACACCTTC.

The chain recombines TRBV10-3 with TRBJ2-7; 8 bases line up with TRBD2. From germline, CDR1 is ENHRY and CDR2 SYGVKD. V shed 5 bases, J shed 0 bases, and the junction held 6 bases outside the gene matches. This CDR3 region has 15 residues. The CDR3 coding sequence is TGTGCCATCAGTCAACTAGCGGTAAGCTCCTACGAGCAGTACTTC. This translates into CAISQLAVSSYEQYF.

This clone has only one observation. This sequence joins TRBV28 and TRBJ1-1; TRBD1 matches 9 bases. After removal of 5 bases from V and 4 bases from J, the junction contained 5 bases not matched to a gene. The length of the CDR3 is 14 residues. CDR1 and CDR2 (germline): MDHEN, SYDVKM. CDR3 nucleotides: TGTGCCAGCAGTCCAGGACAGGGGACCACTGAAGCTTTCTTT. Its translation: CASSPGQGTTEAFF.

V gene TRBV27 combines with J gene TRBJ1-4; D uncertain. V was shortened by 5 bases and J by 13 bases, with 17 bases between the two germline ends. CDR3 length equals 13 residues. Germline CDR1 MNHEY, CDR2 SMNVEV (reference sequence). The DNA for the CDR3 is TGTGCCAGCAGTCCCTACCCCCCCGAGGGACTGTTTTTT. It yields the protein CASSPYPPEGLFF.

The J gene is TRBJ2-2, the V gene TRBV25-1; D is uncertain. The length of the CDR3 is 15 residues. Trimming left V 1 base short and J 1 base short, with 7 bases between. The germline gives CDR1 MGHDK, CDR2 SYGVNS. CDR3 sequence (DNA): TGTGCCAGCAGTGAATTGAGGCTGAACACCGGGGAGCTGTTTTTT. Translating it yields CASSELRLNTGELFF.

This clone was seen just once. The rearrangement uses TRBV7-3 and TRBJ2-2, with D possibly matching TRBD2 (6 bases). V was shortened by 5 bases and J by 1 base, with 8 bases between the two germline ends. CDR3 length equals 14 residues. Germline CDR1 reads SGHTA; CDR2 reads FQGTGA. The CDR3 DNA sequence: TGTGCCAGCAGCAACGGGGGGAACACCGGGGAGCTGTTTTTT. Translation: CASSNGGNTGELFF.

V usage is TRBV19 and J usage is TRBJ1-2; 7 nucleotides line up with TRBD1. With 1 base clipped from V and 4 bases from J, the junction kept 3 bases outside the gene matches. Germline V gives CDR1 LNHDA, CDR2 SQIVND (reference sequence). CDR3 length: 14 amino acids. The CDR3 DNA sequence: TGTGCCAGTAGTATAGGGCAGGGGGTCTATGGCTACACCTTC. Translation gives CASSIGQGVYGYTF.

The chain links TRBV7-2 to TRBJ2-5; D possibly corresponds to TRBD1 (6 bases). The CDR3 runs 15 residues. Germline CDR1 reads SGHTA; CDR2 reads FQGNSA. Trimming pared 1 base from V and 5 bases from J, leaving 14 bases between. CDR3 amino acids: CASSLDQGRWETQYF. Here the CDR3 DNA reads TGTGCCAGCAGCTTAGACCAGGGGCGCTGGGAGACCCAGTACTTC.

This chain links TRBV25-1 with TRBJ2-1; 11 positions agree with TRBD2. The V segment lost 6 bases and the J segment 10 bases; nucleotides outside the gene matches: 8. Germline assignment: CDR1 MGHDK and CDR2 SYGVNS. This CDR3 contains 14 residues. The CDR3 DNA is TGTGCCAGCAGGACCGGGACTAGCGGCGTGGAGCAGTTCTTC. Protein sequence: CASRTGTSGVEQFF.